This T cell receptor (beta chain) is from a study of identifying expanded T cells in peripheral blood. No infections or other immune events were documented during collection. Germline values: CDR1 SGHVT, CDR2 SQSDAQ. V shed 0 bases and J shed 1 base, with 19 bases lying between them. The CDR3 runs to 18 residues. Concerning this clone: What it binds is not known.

Study-wide points: Across healthy donors, higher total template counts meant significantly greater roughly two-week count variance. Technical replicates showed around 1.3 changed clones; approximately two weeks approximately 15; four weeks 19.

TCRdb's copy holds only in-frame clones and misses some; the assay was immunoSEQ multiplex PCR. The sample has about 100,000 clones, approximately 86% seen once. Material for sequencing was blood. The TCR was taken from a person aged 18 to 75 in good health. The gene calls are TRBV7-4 and TRBJ2-7; D gene uncertain. The CDR3 sequence is CASSLALFGQVRSYEQYF. Here the CDR3 DNA reads TGTGCCAGCAGCTTAGCGTTGTTTGGGCAGGTAAGGTCCTACGAGCAGTACTTC.